These T cell receptor beta chains were read from a single sample in a study of cytomegalovirus exposure and HLA in healthy donors. Sequenced by immunoSEQ multiplex PCR; TCRdb stores in-frame clones only, minus some. The data hold approximately 86,000 clones, with 85% observed a single time. Sequences were obtained from PBMCs. The source is a man aged 35 to 55 in good health and CMV-seropositive. The CDR3 runs from the conserved cysteine through the conserved F or W. A D gene is named only where the DNA matches it firmly. Clone size is not always given. Where it is, it says once, few, many or a class for expanded clones.

>TRBD2|TRBV9|TRBJ2-2|once
TGTGCCAGCAGCGTGGGTGCGGGGGGTTGGACCGGGGAGCTGTTTTTT
CASSVGAGGWTGELFF
>TRBD1|TRBV4-1|TRBJ1-4|-
TGCGCCAGCAGCCTCGGGACAGGTGTTAATGAAAAACTGTTTTTT
CASSLGTGVNEKLFF
>TRBD1|TRBV5-4|TRBJ2-1|-
TGTGCCAGCAGCTTACCAACCGGGACAGGGGTCTACAATGAGCAGTTCTTC
CASSLPTGTGVYNEQFF
>-|TRBV5-4|TRBJ2-7|-
TGTGCCAGCAGCCCTAACGGGGGGCAGTACTTC
CASSPNGGQYF
>-|TRBV25-1|TRBJ2-3|-
TGTGCCAGCAGTGAAACTACAGGGAGGGGCGCAGATACGCAGTATTTT
CASSETTGRGADTQYF
>-|TRBV6-6|TRBJ1-2|-
TGTGCCAGCAGTTACTCGGGAGTGAACTATGGCTACACCTTC
CASSYSGVNYGYTF
>-|TRBV18|TRBJ1-1|-
TGTGCCAGCTCACCCCTGACAGAGAACACTGAAGCTTTCTTT
CASSPLTENTEAFF
>-|TRBV7-6|TRBJ2-1|-
TGTGCCAGCAGCTCCAGTAGGGGAAATGAGCAGTTCTTC
CASSSSRGNEQFF
>-|TRBV27|TRBJ1-6|-
TGTGCCAGCAGTTGGGGGACACCCACCCTTTTGTCCTGGGGTTCACCCCTCCACTTT
CASSWGTPTLLSWGSPLHF
>-|TRBV28|TRBJ1-1|-
TGTGCCACCCAGGGGTTGAGGGACACTGAAGCTTTCTTT
CATQGLRDTEAFF
>-|TRBV25-1|TRBJ2-5|-
TGTGCCAGCAGTGAATCGATAGTAAAAGAGACCCAGTACTTC
CASSESIVKETQYF
>-|TRBV10-3|TRBJ2-3|once
TGTGCCATCAGTGAGTCAGGGGGGGTCACAGATACGCAGTATTTT
CAISESGGVTDTQYF
>-|TRBV2|TRBJ1-6|once
TGTGCCAGCAGTGGCGGAGGGGCAGGTAATTCACCCCTCCACTTT
CASSGGGAGNSPLHF
>TRBD2|TRBV4-2|TRBJ2-7|-
TGTGCCAGCAGCCAGGATCTACTAGCGGGAGCACGCGAGCAGTACTTC
CASSQDLLAGAREQYF
>TRBD1|TRBV25-1|TRBJ2-4|-
TGTGCCAGCAAGGGACAGGGAGGAAACATTCAGTACTTC
CASKGQGGNIQYF
>-|TRBV19|TRBJ2-7|-
TGTGCCAGTAGTATTGGCAGGGCGGTGGGGGAGCAGTACTTC
CASSIGRAVGEQYF
>TRBD1|TRBV29-1|TRBJ2-7|-
TGCAGCGTATACGGACAGGGGTTTGGTTACGAGCAGTACTTC
CSVYGQGFGYEQYF
>-|TRBV5-6|TRBJ1-5|-
TGTGCCAGCAGCATTTTTGCGGGTGACAATCAGCCCCAGCATTTT
CASSIFAGDNQPQHF
>TRBD1|TRBV29-1|TRBJ2-7|once
TGCAGCCCCCCCCATAGACGACAGGGCCCAATCTACGAGCAGTACTTC
CSPPHRRQGPIYEQYF
>TRBD1|TRBV11-3|TRBJ1-1|-
TGTGCCAGCAGCTTAAGACAGGGGGTAGATGAAAGGGACACTGAAGCTTTCTTT
CASSLRQGVDERDTEAFF
>-|TRBV6-5|TRBJ2-3|-
TGTGCCAGCAGAACTGGACGGGGTTCTTCAGATACGCAGTATTTT
CASRTGRGSSDTQYF
>-|TRBV29-1|TRBJ2-6|-
TGCAGCGTTGGGGGGGTCTCTGGGGCCAACGTCCTGACTTTC
CSVGGVSGANVLTF